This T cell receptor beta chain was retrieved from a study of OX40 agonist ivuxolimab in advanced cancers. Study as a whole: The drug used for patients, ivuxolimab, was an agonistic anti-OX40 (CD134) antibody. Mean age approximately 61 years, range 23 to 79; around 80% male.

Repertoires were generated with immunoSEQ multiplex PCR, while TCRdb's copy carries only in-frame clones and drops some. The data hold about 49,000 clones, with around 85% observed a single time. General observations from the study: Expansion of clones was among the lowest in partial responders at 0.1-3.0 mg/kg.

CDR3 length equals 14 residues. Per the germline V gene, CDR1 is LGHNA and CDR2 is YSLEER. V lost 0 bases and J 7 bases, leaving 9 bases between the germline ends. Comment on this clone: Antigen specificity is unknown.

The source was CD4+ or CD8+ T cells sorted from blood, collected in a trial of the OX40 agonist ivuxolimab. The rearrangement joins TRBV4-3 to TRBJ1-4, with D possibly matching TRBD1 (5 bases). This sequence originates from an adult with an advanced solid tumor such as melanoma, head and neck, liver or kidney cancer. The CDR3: CASSQDQGVEKLFF. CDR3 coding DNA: TGCGCCAGCAGCCAAGATCAAGGGGTTGAAAAACTGTTTTTT.